This T cell receptor (beta chain) stems from a study of CD8 T cells in ankylosing spondylitis. As for this clonotype: Its cognate antigen is unknown.

Quantitative 5'-RACE with molecular barcodes produced the TCR beta libraries. TCRdb ran MiXCR on the 5' RACE reads and lists one entry per CDR3 protein. This table holds more than 150,000 distinct CDR3 sequences, 10% to 15% found once. Germline CDR1 SGHRS, CDR2 YFSETQ. CDR3 length: 16 residues. With 5 bases clipped from V and 6 bases from J, the junction kept 16 bases outside the gene matches. Study-wide results and limits: Disease-linked clones were CD8+ and relatively rare in peripheral blood. Both synovial fluid and blood in reactive arthritis had previously been reported to carry some motif variants. Matched synovial fluid from ankylosing spondylitis patients was reported to be enriched for disease-linked clones.

The sequence was obtained from a female donor with ankylosing spondylitis or in good health (not recorded which). Sequencing was carried out using blood, either unsorted or a sorted T cell fraction (not recorded which). V and J are TRBV5-1 and TRBJ2-7; 8 bases align to TRBD1. CDR3 sequence (DNA): TGCGCCAGCAGTCCGATACCCGACAGGGGATTGTCCGAGCAGTACTTC. Encoded protein: CASSPIPDRGLSEQYF.